The 14 T cell receptor beta chains below come from one sample, sequenced in a study of T cell responses to AZD1222 COVID-19 vaccine. Here immunoSEQ multiplex PCR was the method, and the copy in TCRdb shows in-frame clones only, minus some. The sample lists 200,000 or so clones, 92% occurring once. Sample: peripheral blood, taken on day 0 of AZD1222 vaccination. All receptors come from an adult in good health.

Here the CDR3 reads CASSPLAGEQFF. The CDR3 DNA follows: TGTGCCAGCTCACCCTTAGCCGGTGAGCAGTTCTTC. This chain links TRBV18 with TRBJ2-1; the D is unclear. Germline-derived CDR1 and CDR2 are KGHSH and LQKENI. CDR3 length: 12 amino acids. Trimming removed 3 bases at V and 9 bases at J, with 9 bases between.

The chain carries TRBV7-9 and TRBJ2-1, with a tentative D call TRBD2 (6 bases). The CDR3 is made up of 13 amino acids. V lost 1 base to trimming and J lost 7 bases, with 8 bases between them. The germline CDR1 and CDR2 sequences are SEHNR and FQNEAQ (reference sequence). CDR3: CASSLVEGNEQFF. The CDR3 nucleotides are TGTGCCAGCAGCTTAGTGGAGGGAAATGAGCAGTTCTTC.

This clone was detected once. The rearrangement links TRBV3-1 (or the pseudogene TRBV3-2) to TRBJ2-1, with D unresolved. V was pared by 4 bases and J by 2 bases, with 9 bases between. Germline loops: CDR1 LGHDT, CDR2 YNNKEL (reference sequence). The CDR3 is 14 residues long. CDR3 nucleotide sequence: TGTGCCAGCAGCCCAGGTGGTCCCTACAATGAGCAGTTCTTC. Translation: CASSPGGPYNEQFF.

The V and J genes are TRBV5-6 and TRBJ2-5, with D hard to call. The CDR3 loop spans 15 amino acids. CDR1 and CDR2 (germline): SGHDT, YYEEEE. Between the trimmed V and J ends, which lost 0 bases and 4 bases, there was a span of 13 bases. The CDR3 protein is CASSLVAPTPETQYF. The CDR3 DNA is TGTGCCAGCAGCTTGGTTGCACCTACTCCAGAGACCCAGTACTTC.

This chain links TRBV12-3 or TRBV12-4 with TRBJ2-2; D uncertain. V gave up 2 bases and J gave up 7 bases, with 8 bases separating them. The CDR3 is 13 residues long. CDR3 in DNA: TGTGCCAGCAGTTTAATAGCCGGCGGGGAGCTGTTTTTT. It encodes CASSLIAGGELFF.

The V gene is TRBV28, the J gene TRBJ2-7, with no clear D. The CDR3 runs 14 residues. CDR1 is MDHEN, CDR2 SYDVKM, per germline. The V gene lost 3 bases and the J gene lost 2 bases, with 11 bases spanning the gap. The CDR3 reads CASSFGIPTYEQYF. CDR3 in DNA: TGTGCCAGCAGTTTCGGCATACCGACCTACGAGCAGTACTTC.

The V and J genes are TRBV4-2 and TRBJ1-6, with TRBD1 as a possible D gene (5 bases). CDR1 is LGHNA and CDR2 is YNFKEQ in the germline V gene. The CDR3 covers 16 residues. V lost 0 bases and J 6 bases, leaving 12 bases between the germline ends. The CDR3 DNA is TGTGCCAGCAGCCAAGATGGACCAGGGTCTAATTCACCCCTCCACTTT. Amino acids: CASSQDGPGSNSPLHF.

The chain combines TRBV4-1 with TRBJ2-7; 13 bases are shared with TRBD2. CDR3 length: 16 amino acids. V shed 3 bases, J shed 2 bases, and the junction held 4 bases outside the gene matches. Germline CDR1 is MGHRA and CDR2 is YSYEKL. CDR3 protein: CASSHAGTSGTYEQYF. The DNA for the CDR3 is TGCGCCAGCAGCCATGCCGGGACTAGCGGGACCTACGAGCAGTACTTC.

About this clone itself: The sample holds other DNA sequences that translate to the same CDR3. This chain links TRBV30 with TRBJ1-6; no definite D call. Trimming stripped 3 bases from V and 0 bases from J, with 3 bases between. The CDR3 consists of 13 residues. Germline V lookup: CDR1 GTSNPN, CDR2 SVGIG (reference sequence). The CDR3 DNA sequence: TGTGCCTGGAGGACCTCCTATAATTCACCCCTCCACTTT. It is translated as CAWRTSYNSPLHF. The complete variable domain, with remaining parts taken from reference TRBV30 and TRBJ1-6, reads SQTIHQWPATLVQPVGSPLSLECTVEGTSNPNLYWYRQAAGRGLQLLFYSVGIGQISSEVPQNLSASRPQDRQFILSSKKLLLSDSGFYLCAWRTSYNSPLHFGNGTRLTVT.

The chain combines TRBV27 with TRBJ1-3; possibly TRBD1 for D (5 bases). Germline V gene data show CDR1 as MNHEY and CDR2 as SMNVEV (reference sequence). V lost 2 bases, J lost 3 bases, and 8 bases lay in between. The CDR3 covers 14 residues. The CDR3, as DNA: TGTGCCAGCAGTTTAACGGGGGGTGGAAACACCATATATTTT. It translates to CASSLTGGGNTIYF.

The rearrangement uses TRBV6-5 and TRBJ1-2; D is unclear. Per germline, CDR1 MNHEY and CDR2 SVGAGI. The V end was cut by 2 bases, the J end by 8 bases, with 12 bases between. This CDR3 comprises 13 residues. CDR3 bases: TGTGCCAGCAGTTACCGCCTCATGGAAGGCTACACCTTC. Translating it yields CASSYRLMEGYTF.

The V call is TRBV28, the J call TRBJ1-2, with no clear D. CDR1 and CDR2 from the germline V gene are MDHEN and SYDVKM. Trimming shortened V by 2 bases and J by 4 bases, and 5 bases separated the two germline ends. This CDR3 is built from 12 residues. CDR3 nucleotides: TGTGCCAGCAGTTTAAGCCGCTATGGCTACACCTTC. Its protein is CASSLSRYGYTF.

The chain combines TRBV12-3 or TRBV12-4 with TRBJ2-1; D not resolved. This CDR3 spans 12 amino acids. V shed 0 bases and J shed 8 bases, with 5 bases lying between them. The DNA of the CDR3 is TGTGCCAGCAGTTTAGCGATCCATGAGCAGTTCTTC. Translating it yields CASSLAIHEQFF.

V usage is TRBV28 and J usage is TRBJ1-5; 7 bases match TRBD1. The germline V gene has CDR1 MDHEN and CDR2 SYDVKM. The length of the CDR3 is 17 residues. Unmatched junction bases numbered 11, after V lost 2 bases and J lost 4 bases. The CDR3 DNA reads as TGTGCCAGCAGTTTAAGAATCGGGACAGAGAAAAATCAGCCCCAGCATTTT. This encodes CASSLRIGTEKNQPQHF.